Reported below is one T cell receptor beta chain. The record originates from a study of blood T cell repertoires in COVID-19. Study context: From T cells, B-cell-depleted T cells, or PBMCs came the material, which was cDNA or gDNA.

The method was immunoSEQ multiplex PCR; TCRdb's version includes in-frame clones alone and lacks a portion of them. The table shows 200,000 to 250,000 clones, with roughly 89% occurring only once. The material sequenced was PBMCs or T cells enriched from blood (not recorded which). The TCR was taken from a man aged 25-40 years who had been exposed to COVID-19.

In DNA form, the CDR3 reads TGTGCCAGCAGCCTACTAGCGGGGGAGCTGTTTTTT. Translated: CASSLLAGELFF. The chain employs TRBV5-4 and TRBJ2-2; TRBD2 matches 7 bases. Trimming took 4 bases from V and 8 from J; bases not matched to a gene: 2. CDR1 is SGHNT and CDR2 is YYREEE in the germline V gene (reference sequence). The length of the CDR3 is 12 residues.